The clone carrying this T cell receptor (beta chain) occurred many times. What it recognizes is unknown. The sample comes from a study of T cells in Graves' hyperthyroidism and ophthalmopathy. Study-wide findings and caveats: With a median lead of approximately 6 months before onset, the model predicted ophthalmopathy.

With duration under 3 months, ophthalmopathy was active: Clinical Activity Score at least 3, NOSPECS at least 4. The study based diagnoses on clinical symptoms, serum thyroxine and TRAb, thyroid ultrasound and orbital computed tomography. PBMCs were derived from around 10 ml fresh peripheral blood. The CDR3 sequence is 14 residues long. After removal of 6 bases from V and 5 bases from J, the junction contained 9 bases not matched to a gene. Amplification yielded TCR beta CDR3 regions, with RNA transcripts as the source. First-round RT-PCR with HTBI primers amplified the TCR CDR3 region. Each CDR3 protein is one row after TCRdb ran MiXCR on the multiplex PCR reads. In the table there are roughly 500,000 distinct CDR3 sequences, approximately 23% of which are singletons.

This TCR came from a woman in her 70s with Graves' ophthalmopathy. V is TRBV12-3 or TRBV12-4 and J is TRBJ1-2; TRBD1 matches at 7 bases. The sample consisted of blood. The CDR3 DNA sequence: TGTGCCAGCAGCCCCGTGACAGGGCCATATGGCTACACCTTC. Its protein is CASSPVTGPYGYTF.